Below are 4 T cell receptor beta chains sequenced from a single sample in a study of human T cells and chemical hapten exposure (dated by TCRdb to the early 2020s). The time point label corresponds to: patch test 2, 6 weeks after DPC sensitization. The sample's treatment or condition, from its label and the paper: therapeutic diphenylcyclopropenone sensitization with weekly scalp DPC. The method behind the library was RACE. Sequencing used a NextSeq 500. In TCRdb, the public reads were trimmed at Q25 with fastp and aligned with MiXCR, with productive beta chains retained. Rows are combined by CDR3 protein, so each entry shows the most common genes and DNA. The sample has 85,000 to 95,000 distinct CDR3 sequences on record, approximately 9.9% of them singletons. The biggest ten clones account for less than 2.5% of the sample. This specimen was whole blood, taken in connection with sensitization to the hapten diphenylcyclopropenone (DPC). The origin of the receptors is a man aged 40-50 years with alopecia areata. Some clones in this sample may be carry-over from other donors' samples.

This rearrangement joins TRBV27 to TRBJ1-4; D perhaps matches TRBD1 (6 bases). This CDR3 has 16 residues. Germline V gene sequence: CDR1 MNHEY, CDR2 SMNVEV (reference sequence). Trimming shortened V by 4 bases and J by 4 bases, and 16 bases separated the two germline ends. In nucleotides, the CDR3 is TGTGCCAGCAGTTCCGGGGGGGGGGGCGGTAATGAAAAACTGTTTTTT. Translating it yields CASSSGGGGGNEKLFF.

The CDR3 DNA reads TGTGCCAGCAGTGGACTAGCGGGTCCCTACGAGCAGTACTTC. Protein sequence: CASSGLAGPYEQYF. The gene calls are TRBV12-3 or TRBV12-4 and TRBJ2-7; TRBD2 aligns across 11 bases. The V segment lost 5 bases and the J segment 2 bases; nucleotides outside the gene matches: 2. The CDR3 is 14 amino acids.

The chain combines TRBV7-9 with TRBJ1-1; no clear D. Deletions cut 1 base from V and 6 bases from J, with 12 bases between. Per the germline V gene, CDR1 is SEHNR and CDR2 is FQNEAQ (reference sequence). The CDR3 has 14 amino acids. The CDR3 DNA reads as TGTGCCAGCAGCTTAGAGGGAAAGAAGGCTGAAGCTTTCTTT. It encodes CASSLEGKKAEAFF.

This chain uses TRBV12-3 or TRBV12-4 with TRBJ1-3; 10 bases agree with TRBD1. The V segment lost 4 bases and the J segment 1 base; nucleotides outside the gene matches: 1. The CDR3 is 15 amino acids. CDR3 residues: CASSWGQGSGNTIYF. DNA of the CDR3: TGTGCCAGCAGTTGGGGACAGGGGTCTGGAAACACCATATATTTT.